This T cell receptor beta chain was obtained from a study of patients and donors after allogeneic stem cell transplantation. A few counts support this clonotype. TCRdb re-derived calls from the RT-PCR reads in MiXCR, one entry per CDR3 protein. This table holds about 400,000 distinct CDR3 sequences, around 16% found once. V gave up 0 bases and J gave up 7 bases, with 10 bases separating them. Germline V lookup: CDR1 SGHNT, CDR2 YYREEE (reference sequence). This CDR3 is built from 13 residues. Input material: blood, either unsorted or a sorted T cell fraction (not recorded which). This TCR derives from a human donor who was either an allogeneic HSCT recipient or a stem cell or donor lymphocyte infusion donor (not recorded which). It is not recorded whose cells these are; they may come from a transplant donor. The chain combines TRBV5-4 with TRBJ2-5; perhaps TRBD1 as D (5 bases). CDR3 sequence (DNA): TGTGCCAGCAGCTTGGATCCGCAGGGGACCCAGTACTTC. Its protein is CASSLDPQGTQYF. Full variable domain (rest looked up from reference TRBV5-4 and TRBJ2-5): ETGVTQSPTHLIKTRGQQVTLRCSSQSGHNTVSWYQQALGQGPQFIFQYYREEENGRGNFPPRFSGLQFPNYSSELNVNALELDDSALYLCASSLDPQGTQYFGPGTRLLVL.